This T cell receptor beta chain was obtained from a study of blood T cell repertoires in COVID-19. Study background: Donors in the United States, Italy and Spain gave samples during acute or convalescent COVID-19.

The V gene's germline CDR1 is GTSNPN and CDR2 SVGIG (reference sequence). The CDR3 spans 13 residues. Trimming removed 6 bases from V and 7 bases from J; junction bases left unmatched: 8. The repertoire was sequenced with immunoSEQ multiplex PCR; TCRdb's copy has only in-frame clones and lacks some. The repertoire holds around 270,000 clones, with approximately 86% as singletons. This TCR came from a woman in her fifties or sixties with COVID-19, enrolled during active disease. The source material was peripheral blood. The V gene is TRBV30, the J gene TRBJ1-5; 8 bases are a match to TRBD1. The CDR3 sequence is CACVQGAGQPQHF. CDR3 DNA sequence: TGTGCCTGTGTCCAGGGGGCAGGGCAGCCCCAGCATTTT.